This T cell receptor beta chain appears in the sequencing data of a study of regulatory T cells in long-lasting Graves disease. This clonotype was detected only a few times. Deletions cut 4 bases from V and 2 bases from J, with 17 bases between. The CDR3 extends over 16 amino acids. Germline CDR1 is MNHEY and CDR2 is SVGAGI. Time point: newly diagnosed GD, antithyroid drugs for less than 3 months. Scientists built the TCR library using RNA that was extracted from PBMCs. Arm-PCR of CDR3 regions with iRepertoire HTBI primers generated TCR beta libraries. TCRdb redid the calling of the multiplex PCR reads with MiXCR, one entry per CDR3 protein. Altogether hundreds of thousands of distinct CDR3 sequences are present, about 15% being singletons, with the ten largest covering roughly 10%. The sample was also reused in another study, on T cells in Graves' hyperthyroidism and ophthalmopathy.

The sequence was collected from a woman aged 30 to 39 with Graves disease. The sequencing here drew on peripheral blood mononuclear cells (PBMCs), taken at new diagnosis, from a patient treated with antithyroid drugs. The rearrangement links TRBV6-5 to TRBJ1-2, with D hard to call. The CDR3 sequence is CASSSFLGLENYGYTF. Written as DNA, the CDR3 is TGTGCCAGCAGTTCTTTTTTGGGCCTCGAAAACTATGGCTACACCTTC.